This T cell receptor (beta chain) came from a study of OX40 agonist ivuxolimab in advanced cancers. CDR3 length: 13 residues. V was cut by 1 base and J by 3 bases, with 5 bases left in between. Germline lookup yields CDR1 SGHVS and CDR2 FQNEAQ. Data came from immunoSEQ multiplex PCR; TCRdb stores just in-frame clones and leaves some out. The table has 20,000 or so clones, 90% seen once. The TCR originated in an adult with an advanced solid tumor such as melanoma, head and neck, liver or kidney cancer. The chain uses TRBV7-8 and TRBJ2-3; D uncertain. Sequencing used CD4+ or CD8+ T cells sorted from blood, obtained in a trial of the OX40 agonist ivuxolimab. The chain's CDR3 is CASSLGSTDTQYF. For the CDR3, the DNA is TGTGCCAGCAGCTTAGGCAGTACAGATACGCAGTATTTT.